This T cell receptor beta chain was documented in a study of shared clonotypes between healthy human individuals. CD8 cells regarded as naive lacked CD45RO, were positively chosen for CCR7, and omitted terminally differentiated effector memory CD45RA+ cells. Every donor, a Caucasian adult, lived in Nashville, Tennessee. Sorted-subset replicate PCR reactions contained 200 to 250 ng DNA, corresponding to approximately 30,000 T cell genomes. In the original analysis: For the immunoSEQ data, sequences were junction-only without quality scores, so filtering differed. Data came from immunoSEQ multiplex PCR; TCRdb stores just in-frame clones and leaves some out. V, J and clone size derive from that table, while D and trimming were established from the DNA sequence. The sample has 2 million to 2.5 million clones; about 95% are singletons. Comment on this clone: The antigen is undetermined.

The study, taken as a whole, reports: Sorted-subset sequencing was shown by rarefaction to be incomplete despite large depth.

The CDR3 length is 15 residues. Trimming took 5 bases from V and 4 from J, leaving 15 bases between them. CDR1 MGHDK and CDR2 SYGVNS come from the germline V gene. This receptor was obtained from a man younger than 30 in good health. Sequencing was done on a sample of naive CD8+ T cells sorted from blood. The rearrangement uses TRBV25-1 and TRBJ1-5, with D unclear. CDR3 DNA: TGTGCCAGCAGTTCGACGGCGGAACTAAATCAGCCCCAGCATTTT. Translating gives CASSSTAELNQPQHF.